This T cell receptor beta chain was observed in a study of blood T cell repertoires in COVID-19. Overall study: Sites in the United States, Italy and Spain provided acute and convalescent COVID-19 samples. In each case, the material was cDNA or gDNA derived from T cells, B-cell-depleted T cells, or PBMCs.

The V gene's germline CDR1 is SEHNR and CDR2 FQNEAQ (reference sequence). The CDR3 is 14 residues long. The J segment lost 8 bases and the V segment lost 4 bases, leaving 6 bases of the junction unmatched. Patients of the Seattle cohort, enrolled during active infection, were followed longitudinally. In the original analysis: From reference gene primer amplification, estimates of nucleated cell counts were derived. The assay was immunoSEQ multiplex PCR, and TCRdb's table has in-frame clones only and misses some. V and J calls and clone size come straight from that table; D and trimming were deduced from the DNA. This sample has about 160,000 clones, with 85% to 90% found just once.

V usage is TRBV7-9 and J usage is TRBJ1-5, with 9 bases aligning to TRBD1. The specimen was peripheral blood. This TCR was sampled from a woman in her seventies with COVID-19, enrolled during active disease. The DNA of the CDR3 is TGTGCCAGCAGCTCCGGACAGGGGATTGAGCCCCAGCATTTT. The encoded protein is CASSSGQGIEPQHF. The whole variable domain, filled in from reference TRBV7-9 and TRBJ1-5, reads DTGVSQNPRHKITKRGQNVTFRCDPISEHNRLYWYRQTLGQGPEFLTYFQNEAQLEKSRLLSDRFSAERPKGSFSTLEIQRTEQGDSAMYLCASSSGQGIEPQHFGDGTRLSIL.